This T cell receptor (beta chain) comes out of a study of shared clonotypes between healthy human individuals. Study-level background: Plates per donor: three CD4 naive, three CD4 memory, two CD8 naive, one CD8 memory.

Measured with immunoSEQ multiplex PCR; TCRdb has only the in-frame clones, and not every one. Of hundreds of thousands of clones in the sample, around four fifths were seen once. V was cut by 5 bases and J by 8 bases, with 10 bases left in between. Germline V gives CDR1 SGHNT, CDR2 YENEEA. The CDR3 has 12 residues. J is TRBJ2-1 and V is TRBV11-3, with D possibly matching TRBD1 (6 bases). Material for sequencing was memory CD4+ T cells sorted from blood. Subset indicated: CD45RA-negative fraction. The receptor was derived from a woman aged 30 to 39 in good health. The CDR3 is CASSPQGDEQFF. The CDR3 DNA follows: TGTGCCAGCAGCCCACAGGGAGATGAGCAGTTCTTC.